What follows are 20 T cell receptor beta chains derived from one specimen sequenced in a study of vaccination and CD4 T cells after COVID-19. Their target antigens are unknown. Cultured CD4+ T-cell DNA underwent Oncomine TCR Beta short-read sequencing. TCRdb reprocessed the PCR reads via MiXCR and lists one record per CDR3 protein. This table holds approximately 3,100 distinct CDR3 sequences, under 55% found once. Treatment specified: approximately 10-day PBMC culture with coronavirus spike peptide pools or control peptides (ViraFEST assay). What was sequenced was CD4+ T cells from blood, cultured in vitro. Receptor source: a human donor who had recovered from COVID-19.

The chain links TRBV29-1 to TRBJ1-1; no firm D call. Between the trimmed V and J ends, which lost 2 bases and 6 bases, there was a span of 7 bases. CDR3 size: 11 residues. Per germline, CDR1 SQVTM and CDR2 ANQGSEA. This CDR3 reads CSVELEPEAFF. CDR3 bases: TGCAGCGTTGAACTGGAGCCTGAAGCTTTCTTT.

This clonotype was found a few times. The CDR3, as DNA: TGTGCCAGCTCACGAGCTCCACAGGGTAGGGATGGCTACACCTTC. It codes for CASSRAPQGRDGYTF. The chain carries TRBV12-3 or TRBV12-4 and TRBJ1-2; maybe TRBD1 (6 bases). The CDR3 extends over 15 amino acids. Trimming cost V 8 bases and J 6 bases, with 22 bases left between them.

The J gene is TRBJ2-1, the V gene TRBV5-1, with 12 bases matching TRBD2. The CDR3 extends over 15 amino acids. V trimming: 4 bases; J trimming: 4 bases; junction bases outside the gene matches: 3. CDR1 and CDR2 (germline): SGHRS, YFSETQ. The CDR3 sequence is CASSILAGGYNEQFF. The CDR3 region has the DNA TGCGCCAGCAGCATTCTAGCGGGAGGGTACAATGAGCAGTTCTTC.

This clonotype was found a few times. This chain uses TRBV10-1 with TRBJ2-3; no firm D call. The CDR3 consists of 16 residues. The germline gives CDR1 WNHNN, CDR2 SYGVQD (reference sequence). The V end lost 0 bases, the J end lost 0 bases, and 10 bases lay between the germline ends. CDR3 bases: TGCGCCAGCAGTGAGTCGTCGGTTCCTAGCACAGATACGCAGTATTTT. This sequence encodes CASSESSVPSTDTQYF.

Only a few counts were recorded for this clonotype. The chain has TRBV11-3 and TRBJ2-5; possible D gene TRBD1, 6 bases. CDR3 length: 17 amino acids. Trimming removed 1 base at V and 2 bases at J, with 17 bases between. The V gene's germline CDR1 is SGHNT and CDR2 YENEEA. The CDR3 loop is CASSLATGTPSQETQYF. Written as DNA, the CDR3 is TGTGCCAGCAGCTTAGCCACCGGGACACCTTCGCAAGAGACCCAGTACTTC. The entire variable domain, with the rest obtained from reference TRBV11-3 and TRBJ2-5, is as follows: EAGVVQSPRYKIIEKKQPVAFWCNPISGHNTLYWYLQNLGQGPELLIRYENEEAVDDSQLPKDRFSAERLKGVDSTLKIQPAELGDSAVYLCASSLATGTPSQETQYFGPGTRLLVL.

In its sample, this clonotype is medium-sized. This chain uses TRBV11-2 with TRBJ1-2, with D maybe TRBD1 (5 bases). Deletions cut 2 bases from V and 6 bases from J, with 10 bases between. The CDR3 has 13 amino acids. Germline CDR1 and CDR2: SGHAT and FQNNGV. This CDR3 is CASSLRGADGYTF. CDR3 sequence (DNA): TGTGCCAGCAGCTTAAGGGGAGCCGATGGCTACACCTTC.

The V gene is TRBV19, the J gene TRBJ1-6; D unclear. The germline V gene has CDR1 LNHDA and CDR2 SQIVND (reference sequence). The V end was cut by 7 bases, the J end by 6 bases, with 13 bases between. The CDR3 covers 14 residues. The CDR3, as DNA: TGTGCCAGTACCCTATCTCCGGGTAATTCACCCCTCCACTTT. This sequence encodes CASTLSPGNSPLHF.

CDR3 sequence reads: CASSAGGAYNEQFF. The CDR3 DNA reads as TGTGCCAGCAGTGCCGGGGGGGCCTACAATGAGCAGTTCTTC. The chain joins TRBV2 to TRBJ2-1, with 8 bases identical to TRBD2. J was trimmed by 2 bases and V by 4 bases; bases with no gene match: 1. CDR3 length: 14 amino acids. The germline V gene encodes CDR1 SNHLY and CDR2 FYNNEI.

In this sample, this clonotype turned up a few times. CDR3 residues: CASSLEGAYGYTF. The CDR3 DNA sequence: TGCGCCAGCAGCTTAGAGGGGGCTTATGGCTACACCTTC. This chain joins TRBV5-1 and TRBJ1-2; TRBD1 agrees at 7 bases. V lost 2 bases, J lost 5 bases, and 3 bases stayed unmatched. The CDR3 has 13 amino acids. Germline V CDR1 and CDR2: SGHRS, YFSETQ.

This clonotype is labeled as medium-sized. V and J are TRBV20-1 and TRBJ1-1, with D maybe TRBD1 (6 bases). Trimming left V 0 bases short and J 0 bases short, with 14 bases between. Per the germline V gene, CDR1 is DFQATT and CDR2 is SNEGSKA (reference sequence). The CDR3 totals 16 residues. Here the CDR3 DNA reads TGCAGTGCTAGAGAGTGGACAGAGATAATGAACACTGAAGCTTTCTTT. Its translation: CSAREWTEIMNTEAFF.

This CDR3 is CASSLIKGNTGELFF. Written as DNA, the CDR3 is TGTGCCAGCAGTTTAATCAAGGGGAACACCGGGGAGCTGTTTTTT. The chain has TRBV27 and TRBJ2-2; no definite D call. Germline loops: CDR1 MNHEY, CDR2 SMNVEV (reference sequence). The CDR3 contains 15 residues. Deletions cut 2 bases from V and 1 base from J, with 8 bases between.

This clonotype appeared a few times. The chain is built from TRBV19 and TRBJ1-2; D is unclear. The CDR3 consists of 12 residues. V was cut by 6 bases and J by 4 bases, with 9 bases left in between. CDR1 and CDR2 from the germline V gene are LNHDA and SQIVND (reference sequence). CDR3 sequence reads: CASREGRYGYTF. CDR3 bases: TGTGCCAGTAGAGAGGGCCGCTATGGCTACACCTTC.

The J gene is TRBJ1-3, the V gene TRBV30, with D hard to call. The V gene lost 3 bases and the J gene lost 2 bases, with 11 bases spanning the gap. The CDR3 runs 14 residues. The germline gives CDR1 GTSNPN, CDR2 SVGIG (reference sequence). CDR3 in amino acids: CAWSLIRAGNTIYF. The CDR3 DNA reads as TGTGCCTGGAGCCTCATCCGCGCTGGAAACACCATATATTTT.

The chain uses TRBV6-1 and TRBJ1-1; D ambiguous. CDR1 and CDR2 from the germline V gene are MNHNS and SASEGT. This CDR3 comprises 15 residues. The germline V and J ends were trimmed by 6 bases and 2 bases, with 16 bases remaining between them. CDR3 sequence reads: CASREKVVRNTEAFF. The CDR3 bases are TGTGCCAGCAGGGAGAAAGTGGTAAGAAACACTGAAGCTTTCTTT.

V usage is TRBV20-1 and J usage is TRBJ2-1, with D possibly TRBD1 on 6 matching bases. The V and J ends lost 5 bases and 2 bases respectively, with 16 bases between them. CDR3 length equals 15 residues. Germline-derived CDR1 and CDR2 are DFQATT and SNEGSKA (reference sequence). As DNA, the CDR3 is TGCAGTGCTGGCCCACAGGGAGCAGCCTACAATGAGCAGTTCTTC. Amino acids: CSAGPQGAAYNEQFF.

This chain links TRBV7-9 with TRBJ2-2; D is perhaps TRBD1 (5 bases). Trimming stripped 2 bases from V and 1 base from J, with 8 bases between. Germline V gene sequence: CDR1 SEHNR, CDR2 FQNEAQ (reference sequence). This CDR3 contains 15 residues. CDR3 protein: CASSLWGRNTGELFF. DNA for the CDR3: TGTGCCAGCAGCTTATGGGGCAGGAACACCGGGGAGCTGTTTTTT.

To note about this clonotype: At one boundary the junction diverges from the germline segment, which might be a read error. This rearrangement joins TRBV14 to TRBJ1-1, with 8 bases fitting TRBD1. CDR3 length: 14 residues. In germline, CDR1 is SGHDN, CDR2 FVKESK. The chain's CDR3 is CVSSKGGTGTEAFF. The CDR3 region has the DNA TGTGTCAGCAGCAAAGGGGGGACAGGCACTGAAGCTTTCTTT.

Note on this clonotype: One end of the junction varies from germline; a read error may be responsible. This chain uses TRBV7-9 with TRBJ2-2; the match to TRBD2 covers 7 bases. The CDR3 totals 11 residues. CDR1 SEHNR and CDR2 FQNEAQ come from the germline V gene (reference sequence). The CDR3 spells CGGTNTGELFF. CDR3 DNA: TGCGGGGGGACTAACACCGGGGAGCTGTTTTTT.

This clonotype showed up just a few times. The rearrangement joins TRBV30 to TRBJ1-2; D gene ambiguous. CDR3 length equals 14 residues. Germline-derived CDR1 and CDR2 are GTSNPN and SVGIG (reference sequence). Trimming removed 0 bases at V and 2 bases at J, with 10 bases between. For the CDR3, the DNA is TGTGCCTGGAGTGTCGGGTCCTTGAACTATGGCTACACCTTC. Translating it yields CAWSVGSLNYGYTF.

The gene calls are TRBV9 and TRBJ2-1; D ambiguous. V was shortened by 2 bases and J by 4 bases, with 7 bases between the two germline ends. Per the germline V gene, CDR1 is SGDLS and CDR2 is YYNGEE. This CDR3 contains 13 residues. Here the CDR3 DNA reads TGTGCCAGCAGCGTCGACCCATACAATGAGCAGTTCTTC. This gives the protein CASSVDPYNEQFF.